This T cell receptor beta chain was observed in a study of tumor-infiltrating lymphocytes in localized non-small cell lung cancer. About the study: Patients included smokers and never-smokers with various histologies, some sampled after neoadjuvant chemotherapy. Tumor tissue and non-adjacent uninvolved lung came from each patient. Study conclusions and caveats: Different pieces of the same tissue were used for each assay.

V was clipped by 2 bases and J by 4 bases, with 11 bases between them. Per the germline V gene, CDR1 is MDHEN and CDR2 is SYDVKM. CDR3 length: 14 residues. For this clone: The antigen remains undetermined.

Sequencing used immunoSEQ multiplex PCR; TCRdb keeps in-frame clones, though not all of them. The profile shows 10,000 to 15,000 clones, under 90% of them singletons. The TCR was taken from a human donor with non-small cell lung cancer. Source material: lung tumor tissue. The chain has TRBV28 and TRBJ1-2; maybe TRBD1 (5 bases). DNA of the CDR3: TGTGCCAGCAGTTTAGGGACCCGGGCCTATGGCTACACCTTC. This codes for CASSLGTRAYGYTF.